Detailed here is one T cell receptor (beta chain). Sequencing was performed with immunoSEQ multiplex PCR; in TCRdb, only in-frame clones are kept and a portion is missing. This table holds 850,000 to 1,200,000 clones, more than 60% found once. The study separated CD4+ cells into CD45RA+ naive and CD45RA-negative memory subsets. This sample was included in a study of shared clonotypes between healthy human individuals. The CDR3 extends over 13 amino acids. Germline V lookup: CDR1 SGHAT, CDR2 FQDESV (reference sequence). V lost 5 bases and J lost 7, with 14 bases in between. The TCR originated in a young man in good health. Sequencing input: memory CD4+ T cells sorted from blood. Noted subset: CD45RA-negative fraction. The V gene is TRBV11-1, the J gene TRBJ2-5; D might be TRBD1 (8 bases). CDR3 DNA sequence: TGTGCCAGCAGCATAACAGGGGGGGGGACCCAGTACTTC. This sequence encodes CASSITGGGTQYF.